This T cell receptor (beta chain) was obtained from a study of patients and donors after allogeneic stem cell transplantation. A single record per CDR3 protein comes from TCRdb applying MiXCR to the RT-PCR reads. The sample shows about 410,000 distinct CDR3 sequences, 16% of them seen only once. CDR1 LNHNV and CDR2 YYDKDF come from the germline V gene (reference sequence). Trimming removed 5 bases from V and 6 bases from J, with 20 bases in between. The CDR3 has 16 amino acids. Sequenced sample: blood, either unsorted or a sorted T cell fraction (not recorded which). The clonotype originates from a human donor who was either an allogeneic HSCT recipient or a stem cell or donor lymphocyte infusion donor (not recorded which). It is not recorded whose cells these are; they may come from a transplant donor. V usage is TRBV15 and J usage is TRBJ1-5, with D maybe TRBD1 (6 bases). CDR3 sequence reads: CATSPSNRVGSQPQHF. The DNA for the CDR3 is TGTGCCACCAGCCCATCGAACAGGGTTGGCAGTCAGCCCCAGCATTTT.